Sequencing of this T cell receptor (beta chain) was carried out in a study of blood T cell repertoires in COVID-19. Looking at the study overall: Researchers got acute and convalescent COVID-19 samples from the United States, Italy and Spain. Sources were T cells, B-cell-depleted T cells, or PBMCs; the material itself was cDNA or gDNA.

Original analysis: Amplification of reference gene primers provided the estimated nucleated cell counts. The method was immunoSEQ multiplex PCR; TCRdb's version includes in-frame clones alone and lacks a portion of them. That table supplies the V and J calls and clone size; D and trimming were determined from the DNA. This table holds 75,000 to 95,000 clones, 79% found once. There are 15 residues in the CDR3. The V end was cut by 1 base, the J end by 2 bases, with 12 bases between. CDR1 is SGHRS and CDR2 is YFSETQ in the germline V gene. J is TRBJ1-2 and V is TRBV5-1; a possible D gene is TRBD1 (6 bases). This sequence was found in a woman aged 80 or over with active or convalescent COVID-19. The specimen sequenced was peripheral blood. CDR3 in DNA: TGCGCCAGCAGCTTGTTTGAGGGGGGGAACTATGGCTACACCTTC. Its translation is CASSLFEGGNYGYTF.